Listed here are 21 T cell receptor beta chains from one sample, sequenced in a study of CD8 T cells in Susac syndrome. After extraction with the RNeasy kit, roughly 0.5 to 1 ug of the RNA was reverse transcribed using random hexamers. One entry per CDR3 protein results from TCRdb running MiXCR on the immunoSEQ multiplex PCR reads. The sample records around 170,000 distinct CDR3 sequences, 85% to 95% being singletons. Material for sequencing was CD8+ T cells from PBMCs. These receptors were collected from a human donor with Susac syndrome.

V and J are TRBV9 and TRBJ2-2; 8 nucleotides align to TRBD2. Germline loops: CDR1 SGDLS, CDR2 YYNGEE. V lost 0 bases, J lost 4 bases, and 5 bases stayed unmatched. CDR3 length equals 16 residues. The DNA of the CDR3 is TGTGCCAGCAGCGTAGCGGGGGGGCTGGGCACCGGGGAGCTGTTTTTT. It specifies CASSVAGGLGTGELFF.

The chain couples TRBV7-3 to TRBJ2-5; D is possibly TRBD1 or TRBD2 (6 bases each). The CDR3 has 16 amino acids. Germline loops: CDR1 SGHTA, CDR2 FQGTGA. Deletions cut 5 bases from V and 2 bases from J, with 18 bases between. The CDR3 region is CASSGPSGGDQETQYF. CDR3 DNA sequence: TGTGCCAGCAGCGGGCCGTCCGGGGGCGATCAAGAGACCCAGTACTTC.

This CDR3 reads CASSPRLGNTEAFF. CDR3 coding DNA: TGTGCCAGCAGTCCTAGGCTGGGGAACACTGAAGCTTTCTTT. The gene calls are TRBV13 and TRBJ1-1; D ambiguous. CDR3 length: 14 residues. Per germline, CDR1 PRHDT and CDR2 FYEKMQ (reference sequence). Trimming left V 6 bases short and J 1 base short, with 12 bases between.

This chain joins TRBV12-3 or TRBV12-4 and TRBJ2-7, with a tentative D call TRBD1 (5 bases). CDR3 length: 13 residues. Trimming pared 1 base from V and 4 bases from J, leaving 8 bases between. CDR3 in DNA: TGTGCCAGCAGTTTAGGCAGGGAATACGAGCAGTACTTC. Protein: CASSLGREYEQYF.

The V call is TRBV5-6, the J call TRBJ2-3, with D unresolved. The CDR3 length is 11 residues. CDR1 is SGHDT, CDR2 YYEEEE, per germline. The V end lost 3 bases, the J end lost 11 bases, and 10 bases lay between the germline ends. In DNA, the CDR3 is TGTGCCAGCAGCTCAGCCACTAAGCAGTATTTT. It translates to CASSSATKQYF.

This clonotype was found once. CDR3 loop: CASSDGGDTQYF. The CDR3 nucleotides are TGTGCCAGCAGCGACGGGGGAGATACGCAGTATTTT. This sequence joins TRBV12-3 or TRBV12-4 and TRBJ2-3; maybe TRBD2 (6 bases). Trimming took off 6 bases at V and 5 bases at J, with 9 bases between the two ends. The CDR3 is 12 amino acids.

This sequence joins TRBV9 and TRBJ2-1, with D perhaps TRBD1 (5 bases). Germline CDR1 SGDLS, CDR2 YYNGEE. The CDR3 contains 13 residues. V shed 3 bases and J shed 4 bases, with 8 bases lying between them. Written as DNA, the CDR3 is TGTGCCAGCAGCGGCGACAGTTACAATGAGCAGTTCTTC. Protein sequence: CASSGDSYNEQFF.

This clonotype showed up just once. The chain couples TRBV18 to TRBJ1-1; D is perhaps TRBD1 (5 bases). V dropped 4 bases and J dropped 4 bases, with 19 bases sitting between them. The CDR3 contains 16 residues. The germline CDR1 and CDR2 sequences are KGHSH and LQKENI. The CDR3 spells CASSHYERGEGTEAFF. The CDR3 bases are TGTGCCAGCTCACACTACGAAAGGGGAGAGGGCACTGAAGCTTTCTTT. The full variable domain, its missing parts supplied by reference TRBV18 and TRBJ1-1, is NAGVMQNPRHLVRRRGQEARLRCSPMKGHSHVYWYRQLPEEGLKFMVYLQKENIIDESGMPKERFSAEFPKEGPSILRIQQVVRGDSAAYFCASSHYERGEGTEAFFGQGTRLTVV.

The rearrangement links TRBV12-3 or TRBV12-4 to TRBJ2-1, with D perhaps TRBD1 or TRBD2 (6 bases each). V was cut by 7 bases and J by 5 bases, with 12 bases left in between. CDR3 length: 13 amino acids. The CDR3 sequence: CASTPGAHNEQFF. As DNA, the CDR3 is TGTGCCAGCACGCCGGGGGCCCACAATGAGCAGTTCTTC.

V is TRBV29-1 and J is TRBJ1-2, with TRBD1 matching 7 bases. The CDR3 covers 15 residues. The germline V gene has CDR1 SQVTM and CDR2 ANQGSEA. The trim removed 1 base at V and 4 bases at J, leaving 9 bases unmatched. The chain's CDR3 is CSVEGNTGTVYGYTF. The CDR3, as DNA: TGCAGCGTTGAAGGGAACACCGGGACAGTCTATGGCTACACCTTC.

V and J are TRBV12-3 or TRBV12-4 and TRBJ2-7; D uncertain. Trimming left V 6 bases short and J 5 bases short, with 14 bases between. The CDR3 is 13 residues long. The CDR3 bases are TGTGCCAGCAGCCGGCAGTGGGTCAACGAGCAGTACTTC. Protein product: CASSRQWVNEQYF.

The chain employs TRBV28 and TRBJ2-2, with D possibly matching TRBD1 (5 bases). The germline V gene has CDR1 MDHEN and CDR2 SYDVKM. Trimming stripped 4 bases from V and 6 bases from J, with 9 bases between. The CDR3 loop spans 13 amino acids. CDR3 region: CASSSFRAGELFF. The CDR3 DNA sequence: TGTGCCAGCAGTTCTTTCAGGGCCGGGGAGCTGTTTTTT.

In its sample, this clonotype was seen once. The CDR3 is CASNPGRAPGTQYF. For the CDR3, the DNA is TGTGCCAGCAACCCCGGGAGGGCCCCTGGGACGCAGTATTTT. The V call is TRBV2, the J call TRBJ2-3; TRBD2 matches 8 bases. V was clipped by 7 bases and J by 9 bases; unmatched bases: 12. Germline V gene data show CDR1 as SNHLY and CDR2 as FYNNEI. The CDR3 has 14 residues.

This chain connects TRBV20-1 to TRBJ2-7; D could derive from TRBD1 or TRBD2 (5 bases each). Germline V gene data show CDR1 as DFQATT and CDR2 as SNEGSKA (reference sequence). The CDR3 runs to 13 residues. V gave up 3 bases and J gave up 3 bases, with 12 bases separating them. The chain's CDR3 is CSASNLGDYEQYF. The DNA for the CDR3 is TGCAGTGCTAGTAATCTGGGGGACTACGAGCAGTACTTC.

The chain has TRBV25-1 and TRBJ2-3; TRBD1 might be the D (5 bases). Germline assignment: CDR1 MGHDK and CDR2 SYGVNS. The CDR3 has 15 residues. Trimming removed 1 base from V and 0 bases from J, with 8 bases in between. The CDR3 region has the DNA TGTGCCAGCAGTGAATGGCAGGGAAGCACAGATACGCAGTATTTT. This codes for CASSEWQGSTDTQYF.

The chain employs TRBV9 and TRBJ2-3; 8 bases match TRBD2. The CDR3 is made up of 17 amino acids. The germline gives CDR1 SGDLS, CDR2 YYNGEE. The V gene end was trimmed by 3 bases and the J gene end by 4 bases; junction bases not matched to a gene: 13. The CDR3 DNA reads TGTGCCAGCAGCGCTCCGGTGGCGGGGGGTGAGGCAGATACGCAGTATTTT. It codes for CASSAPVAGGEADTQYF. The full variable domain, completed using reference TRBV9 and TRBJ2-3, is DSGVTQTPKHLITATGQRVTLRCSPRSGDLSVYWYQQSLDQGLQFLIQYYNGEERAKGNILERFSAQQFPDLHSELNLSSLELGDSALYFCASSAPVAGGEADTQYFGPGTRLTVL.

The chain employs TRBV20-1 and TRBJ2-1, with 15 nucleotides matching TRBD2. V shed 5 bases, J shed 7 bases, and the junction held 3 bases outside the gene matches. Germline assignment: CDR1 DFQATT and CDR2 SNEGSKA (reference sequence). CDR3 size: 14 residues. CDR3 bases: TGCAGTGCTGGACTAGCGGGGGGGGGTAATGAGCAGTTCTTC. Its protein is CSAGLAGGGNEQFF.

The chain's CDR3 is CATIPPGKKSYEQYF. For the CDR3, the DNA is TGTGCCACCATCCCCCCGGGAAAGAAATCCTACGAGCAGTACTTC. The chain recombines TRBV15 with TRBJ2-7; tentatively, D is TRBD2 (5 bases). V gave up 7 bases and J gave up 1 base, with 17 bases separating them. Germline V CDR1 and CDR2: LNHNV, YYDKDF (reference sequence). The CDR3 consists of 15 residues. The full variable domain, completed using reference TRBV15 and TRBJ2-7, is DAMVIQNPRYQVTQFGKPVTLSCSQTLNHNVMYWYQQKSSQAPKLLFHYYDKDFNNEADTPDNFQSRRPNTSFCFLDIRSPGLGDTAMYLCATIPPGKKSYEQYFGPGTRLTVT.

This clonotype came up a few times. This rearrangement joins TRBV29-1 to TRBJ2-1; D perhaps matches TRBD1 (5 bases). The CDR3 covers 15 residues. Between the trimmed V and J ends, which lost 7 bases and 0 bases, there was a span of 16 bases. From germline, CDR1 is SQVTM and CDR2 ANQGSEA. The CDR3 protein is CSAQGVPRSYNEQFF. In nucleotides, the CDR3 is TGCAGCGCGCAAGGGGTGCCCCGCTCCTACAATGAGCAGTTCTTC.

This chain joins TRBV20-1 and TRBJ2-2; TRBD2 might be the D (5 bases). The CDR3 loop spans 15 amino acids. Germline loops: CDR1 DFQATT, CDR2 SNEGSKA (reference sequence). Trimming removed 5 bases at V and 1 base at J, with 14 bases between. CDR3 bases: TGCAGTGCTTTGGAAGCGGACCTGAACACCGGGGAGCTGTTTTTT. It encodes CSALEADLNTGELFF.

This chain uses TRBV11-2 with TRBJ1-2; D gene uncertain. Germline-derived CDR1 and CDR2 are SGHAT and FQNNGV. CDR3 length: 12 residues. V was cut by 5 bases and J by 6 bases, with 10 bases left in between. CDR3 bases: TGTGCCAGCAGCCCATACCAGGATGGCTACACCTTC. Its translation is CASSPYQDGYTF.